Included here is one T cell receptor (beta chain) sequence, with context. The antigen remains undetermined. The CDR3 runs to 14 residues. Trimming stripped 8 bases from V and 2 bases from J, with 15 bases between. Germline V gene lookup returns CDR1 MNHEY and CDR2 SVGAGI. This sample was taken from a study of shared clonotypes between healthy human individuals. Sorted-subset replicate PCRs used 200 ng DNA, tens of thousands of T cell genomes. Measured with immunoSEQ multiplex PCR; TCRdb has only the in-frame clones, and not every one. This table holds about 2 million clones, about 95% found once. Broader study findings: Sampling included only blood; tissue repertoires likely differ. Estimated clonotype richness was generally higher in naive than memory subsets. Between a few donors, naive CD4 clonotypes were shared at a level of approximately 5%.

Naivety among CD8 cells was defined by CD45RO negativity and positive CCR7 selection, thereby excluding terminally differentiated effector memory CD45RA+ cells. What was sequenced was naive CD8+ T cells sorted from blood. This clonotype originated in a man in his late teens or twenties in good health. The rearrangement links TRBV6-5 to TRBJ1-1; tentative D call: TRBD1 (6 bases). This chain's CDR3 is CASSLTGSNTEAFF. The CDR3 DNA sequence: TGTGCCAGCTCCTTAACAGGGTCAAACACTGAAGCTTTCTTT.